This TCR beta chain is drawn from a study of T cell responses to AZD1222 COVID-19 vaccine. Background on the study: Second doses were pooled across both intervals (about 4 or about 12 weeks). General study results and limits: No repertoire was sampled before or during the peak T cell response, only after it.

Only in-frame clones appear in the TCRdb table, and some are missing; sequencing was by immunoSEQ multiplex PCR. The sample lists some 150,000 clones; around 88% were seen once. The CDR3 has 13 amino acids. V lost 8 bases and J 0 bases, leaving 8 bases between the germline ends. Remarks on this clone: The antigen is unknown.

The material was peripheral blood, obtained on day 0 of AZD1222 vaccination. The receptor was isolated from an adult in good health. The chain has TRBV12-3 or TRBV12-4 and TRBJ1-3, with D unclear. This CDR3 is CASGRGSGNTIYF. CDR3 nucleotides: TGTGCCAGCGGACGGGGCTCTGGAAACACCATATATTTT.